Following are 11 T cell receptor beta chains from one sample sequenced in a study of blood T cell repertoires in COVID-19. Profiled with immunoSEQ multiplex PCR; TCRdb holds only in-frame clones, not every one. Of about 220,000 clones listed, 82% are singletons. Sequencing used PBMCs or T cells enriched from blood (not recorded which). The receptors shown here come from a woman between 55 and 75 years old who had recovered from COVID-19.

This clone was counted only a few times. The chain is built from TRBV29-1 and TRBJ2-1, with TRBD1 matching over 9 bases. The CDR3 runs 17 residues. Trimming took 7 bases from V and 1 from J; bases not matched to a gene: 14. Germline V CDR1 and CDR2: SQVTM, ANQGSEA. CDR3 region: CSAKGQGLGSSYNEQFF. In nucleotides, the CDR3 is TGCAGCGCAAAGGGACAGGGATTGGGGTCTTCCTACAATGAGCAGTTCTTC.

This clone was seen just once. The CDR3 protein is CASRASGANVLTF. For the CDR3, the DNA is TGTGCCAGCAGAGCAAGTGGGGCCAACGTCCTGACTTTC. The rearrangement joins TRBV9 to TRBJ2-6; D unresolved. The germline V gene encodes CDR1 SGDLS and CDR2 YYNGEE. V gave up 5 bases and J gave up 3 bases, with 6 bases separating them. CDR3 size: 13 residues.

This chain connects TRBV12-3 or TRBV12-4 to TRBJ1-1, with D perhaps TRBD1 (5 bases). V was shortened by 0 bases and J by 9 bases, with 8 bases between the two germline ends. The CDR3 runs 12 residues. CDR3 sequence (DNA): TGTGCCAGCAGTTTAGCGACAGCCAAAGCTTTCTTT. It translates to CASSLATAKAFF.

The chain joins TRBV7-2 to TRBJ2-3, with 7 positions matching TRBD1. The germline CDR1 and CDR2 sequences are SGHTA and FQGNSA. Trimming took 1 base from V and 1 from J; bases not matched to a gene: 2. The CDR3 spans 15 residues. The DNA for the CDR3 is TGTGCCAGCAGCTTAGTGGGACAGCGCACAGATACGCAGTATTTT. Translated, it gives CASSLVGQRTDTQYF.

The chain is built from TRBV7-9 and TRBJ1-5; no definite D call. CDR3 length equals 12 residues. Germline-derived CDR1 and CDR2 are SEHNR and FQNEAQ (reference sequence). Trimming removed 6 bases at V and 7 bases at J, with 10 bases between. CDR3 protein: CASSTGSQPQHF. CDR3 sequence (DNA): TGTGCCAGCAGTACCGGGTCGCAGCCCCAGCATTTT.

This chain connects TRBV19 to TRBJ2-5; possibly TRBD2 for D (7 bases). V lost 5 bases and J lost 6, with 16 bases in between. Germline V gene lookup returns CDR1 LNHDA and CDR2 SQIVND (reference sequence). The CDR3 sequence is 14 residues long. CDR3 amino acids: CASSHGGPAKTQYF. CDR3 nucleotide sequence: TGTGCCAGTAGTCACGGGGGGCCCGCCAAGACCCAGTACTTC.

The rearrangement uses TRBV7-9 and TRBJ2-7; perhaps TRBD2 as D (5 bases). Germline V gene data show CDR1 as SEHNR and CDR2 as FQNEAQ (reference sequence). Trimming removed 6 bases at V and 0 bases at J, with 18 bases between. CDR3 length: 16 residues. DNA for the CDR3: TGTGCCAGCAGTTCCGCGGGTTCGATGAGCTCCTACGAGCAGTACTTC. It yields the protein CASSSAGSMSSYEQYF. Using reference TRBV7-9 and TRBJ2-7 for the parts outside the CDR3, the full variable domain is DTGVSQNPRHKITKRGQNVTFRCDPISEHNRLYWYRQTLGQGPEFLTYFQNEAQLEKSRLLSDRFSAERPKGSFSTLEIQRTEQGDSAMYLCASSSAGSMSSYEQYFGPGTRLTVT.

V and J are TRBV25-1 and TRBJ2-1; weak D call: TRBD1 (6 bases). Germline V lookup: CDR1 MGHDK, CDR2 SYGVNS. There are 14 residues in the CDR3. Trimming took off 2 bases at V and 7 bases at J, with 12 bases between the two ends. The CDR3 reads CASSEQGFVNEQFF. The CDR3 DNA reads as TGTGCCAGCAGTGAACAGGGGTTCGTTAATGAGCAGTTCTTC.

J is TRBJ2-1 and V is TRBV2; perhaps TRBD2 as D (5 bases). The germline gives CDR1 SNHLY, CDR2 FYNNEI. The germline V and J ends were trimmed by 3 bases and 2 bases, with 5 bases remaining between them. CDR3 length equals 13 residues. CDR3 in amino acids: CASSETTYNEQFF. The CDR3 nucleotides are TGTGCCAGCAGTGAGACTACCTACAATGAGCAGTTCTTC.

This clone was seen a few times. This chain joins TRBV7-9 and TRBJ2-2; D call uncertain. Germline lookup yields CDR1 SEHNR and CDR2 FQNEAQ (reference sequence). With 2 bases removed from V and 3 bases from J, the gap between germline ends came to 4 bases. The CDR3 extends over 13 amino acids. The CDR3 spells CASSLPYTGELFF. The CDR3 DNA sequence: TGTGCCAGCAGCTTACCCTACACCGGGGAGCTGTTTTTT.

The CDR3 DNA follows: TGTGCCACCAGCAGAGATAGAAACGAGCAGTACTTC. It is translated as CATSRDRNEQYF. J is TRBJ2-7 and V is TRBV15; no reliable D call. The germline V and J ends were trimmed by 0 bases and 5 bases, with 5 bases remaining between them. CDR3 length: 12 amino acids. Germline assignment: CDR1 LNHNV and CDR2 YYDKDF (reference sequence).